This entry is about one TCR beta chain. The antigen remains unidentified. The data are from a study of cytomegalovirus exposure and HLA in healthy donors. About the study: Out of 150 million to 200 million T cells, an earlier analysis found fewer than 140 million unique TCR beta sequences in total. Study observations and caveats: In the analysis, some V segments, TRBV6-2 and TRBV6-3 included, were excluded as indistinguishable.

The V segment lost 4 bases and the J segment 6 bases; nucleotides outside the gene matches: 5. Germline V gene sequence: CDR1 SGHRS, CDR2 YFSETQ. The CDR3 has 13 amino acids. With 60 Vbeta and 13 Jbeta primers, the PCR was carried out. The assay was immunoSEQ multiplex PCR, and TCRdb's table has in-frame clones only and misses some. Of more than 100,000 clones listed, about 76% were seen once; the top ten hold over 1.3%. The sample was PBMCs. The chain carries TRBV5-1 and TRBJ1-2; 8 nucleotides agree with TRBD1. This TCR was sampled from a middle-aged woman in good health and CMV-seronegative. This chain's CDR3 is CASSRGTGDGYTF. CDR3 bases: TGCGCCAGCAGCCGAGGGACAGGCGATGGCTACACCTTC.